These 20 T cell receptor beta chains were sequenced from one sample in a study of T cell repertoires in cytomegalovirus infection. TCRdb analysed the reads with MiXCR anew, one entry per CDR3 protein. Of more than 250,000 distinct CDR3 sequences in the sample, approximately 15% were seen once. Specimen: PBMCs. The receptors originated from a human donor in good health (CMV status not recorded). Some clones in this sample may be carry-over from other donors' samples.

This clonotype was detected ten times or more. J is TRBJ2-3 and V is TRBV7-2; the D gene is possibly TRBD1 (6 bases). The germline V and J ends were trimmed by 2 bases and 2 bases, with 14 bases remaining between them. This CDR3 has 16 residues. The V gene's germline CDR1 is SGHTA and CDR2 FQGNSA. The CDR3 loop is CASSLFRNRATDTQYF. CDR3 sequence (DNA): TGTGCCAGCAGCTTATTCCGGAACAGGGCCACAGATACGCAGTATTTT. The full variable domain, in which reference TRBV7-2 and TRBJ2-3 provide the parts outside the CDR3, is GAGVSQSPSNKVTEKGKDVELRCDPISGHTALYWYRQSLGQGLEFLIYFQGNSAPDKSGLPSDRFSAERTGGSVSTLTIQRTQQEDSAVYLCASSLFRNRATDTQYFGPGTRLTVL.

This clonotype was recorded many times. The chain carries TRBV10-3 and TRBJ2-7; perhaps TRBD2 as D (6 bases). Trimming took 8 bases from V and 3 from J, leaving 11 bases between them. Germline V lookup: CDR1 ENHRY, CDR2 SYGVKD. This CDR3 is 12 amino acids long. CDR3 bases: TGTGCCATCGGAGAGACTAGCTACGAGCAGTACTTC. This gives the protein CAIGETSYEQYF.

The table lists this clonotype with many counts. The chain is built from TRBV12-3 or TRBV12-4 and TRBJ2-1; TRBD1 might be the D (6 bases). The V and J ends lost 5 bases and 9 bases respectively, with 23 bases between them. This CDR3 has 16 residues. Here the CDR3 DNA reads TGTGCCAGCAGTCTCGGTAAGGGGGTTGCGTATGGTGAGCAGTTCTTC. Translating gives CASSLGKGVAYGEQFF.

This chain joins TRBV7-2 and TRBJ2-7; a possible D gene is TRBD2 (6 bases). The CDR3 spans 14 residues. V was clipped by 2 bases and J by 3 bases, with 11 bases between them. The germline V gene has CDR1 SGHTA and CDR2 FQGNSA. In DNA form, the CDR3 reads TGTGCCAGCAGCTTAAACTGGGGGGACTACGAGCAGTACTTC. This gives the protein CASSLNWGDYEQYF.

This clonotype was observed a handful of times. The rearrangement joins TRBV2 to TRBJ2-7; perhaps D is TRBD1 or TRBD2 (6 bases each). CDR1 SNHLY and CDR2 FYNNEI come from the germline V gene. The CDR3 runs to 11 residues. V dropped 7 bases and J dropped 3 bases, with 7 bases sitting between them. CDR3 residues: CASKGGYEQYF. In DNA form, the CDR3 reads TGTGCCAGCAAGGGGGGCTACGAGCAGTACTTC.

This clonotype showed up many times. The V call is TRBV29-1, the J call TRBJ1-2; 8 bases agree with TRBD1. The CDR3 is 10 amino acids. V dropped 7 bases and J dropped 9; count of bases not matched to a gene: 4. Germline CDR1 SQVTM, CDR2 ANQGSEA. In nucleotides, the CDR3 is TGCAGCGCTGGGACAGGACGCTACACCTTC. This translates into CSAGTGRYTF.

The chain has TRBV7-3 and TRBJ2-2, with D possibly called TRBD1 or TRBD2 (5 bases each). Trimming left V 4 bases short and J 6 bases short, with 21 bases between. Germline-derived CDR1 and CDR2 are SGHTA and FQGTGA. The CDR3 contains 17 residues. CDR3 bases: TGTGCCAGCAGCTCTACCGGGGCTCCGCGAGTGTCCGGGGAGCTGTTTTTT. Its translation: CASSSTGAPRVSGELFF. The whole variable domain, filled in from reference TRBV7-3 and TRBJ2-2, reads GAGVSQTPSNKVTEKGKYVELRCDPISGHTALYWYRQSLGQGPEFLIYFQGTGAADDSGLPNDRFFAVRPEGSVSTLKIQRTERGDSAVYLCASSSTGAPRVSGELFFGEGSRLTVL.

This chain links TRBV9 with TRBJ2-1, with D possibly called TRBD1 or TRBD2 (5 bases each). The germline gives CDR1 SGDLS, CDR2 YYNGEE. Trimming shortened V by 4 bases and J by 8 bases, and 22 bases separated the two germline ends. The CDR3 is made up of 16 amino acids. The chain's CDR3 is CASSLSTGTQIYEQFF. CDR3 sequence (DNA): TGTGCCAGCAGCCTCTCGACCGGGACGCAAATCTATGAGCAGTTCTTC. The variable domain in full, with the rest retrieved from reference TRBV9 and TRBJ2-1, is DSGVTQTPKHLITATGQRVTLRCSPRSGDLSVYWYQQSLDQGLQFLIQYYNGEERAKGNILERFSAQQFPDLHSELNLSSLELGDSALYFCASSLSTGTQIYEQFFGPGTRLTVL.

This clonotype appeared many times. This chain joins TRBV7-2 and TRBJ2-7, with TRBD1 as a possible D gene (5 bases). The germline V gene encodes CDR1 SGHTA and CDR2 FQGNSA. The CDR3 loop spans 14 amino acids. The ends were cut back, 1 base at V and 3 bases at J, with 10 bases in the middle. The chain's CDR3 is CASSLGGSYYEQYF. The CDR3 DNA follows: TGTGCCAGCAGCTTAGGGGGCTCGTACTACGAGCAGTACTTC.

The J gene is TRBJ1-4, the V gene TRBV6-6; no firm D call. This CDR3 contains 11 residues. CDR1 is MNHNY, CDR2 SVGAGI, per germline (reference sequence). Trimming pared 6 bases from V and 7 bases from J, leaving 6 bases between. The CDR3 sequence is CASRMAEKLFF. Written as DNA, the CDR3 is TGTGCCAGCAGAATGGCTGAAAAACTGTTTTTT.

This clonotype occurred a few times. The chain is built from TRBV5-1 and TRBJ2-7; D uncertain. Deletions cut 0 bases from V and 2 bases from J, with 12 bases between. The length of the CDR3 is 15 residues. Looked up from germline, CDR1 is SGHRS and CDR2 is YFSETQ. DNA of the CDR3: TGCGCCAGCAGCTTGGAAGGTTCTACCGCCTACGAGCAGTACTTC. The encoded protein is CASSLEGSTAYEQYF.

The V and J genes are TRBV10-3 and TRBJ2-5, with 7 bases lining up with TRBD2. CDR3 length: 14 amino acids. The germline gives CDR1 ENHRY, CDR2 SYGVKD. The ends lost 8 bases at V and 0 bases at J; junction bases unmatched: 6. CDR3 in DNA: TGTGCCATCTCAAGCGGGGTTCACCAAGAGACCCAGTACTTC. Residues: CAISSGVHQETQYF.

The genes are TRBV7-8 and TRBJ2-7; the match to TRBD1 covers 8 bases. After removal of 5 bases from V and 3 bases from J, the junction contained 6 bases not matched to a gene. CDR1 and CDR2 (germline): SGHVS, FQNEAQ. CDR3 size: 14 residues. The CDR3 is CASSIGQGVYEQYF. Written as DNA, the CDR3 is TGTGCCAGCAGCATAGGACAGGGAGTCTACGAGCAGTACTTC.

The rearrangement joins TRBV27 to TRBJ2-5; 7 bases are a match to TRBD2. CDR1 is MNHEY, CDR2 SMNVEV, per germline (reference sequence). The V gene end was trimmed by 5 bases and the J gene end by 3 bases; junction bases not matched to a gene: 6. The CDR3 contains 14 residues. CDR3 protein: CASSPSGGKETQYF. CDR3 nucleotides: TGTGCCAGCAGTCCCTCGGGGGGAAAAGAGACCCAGTACTTC.

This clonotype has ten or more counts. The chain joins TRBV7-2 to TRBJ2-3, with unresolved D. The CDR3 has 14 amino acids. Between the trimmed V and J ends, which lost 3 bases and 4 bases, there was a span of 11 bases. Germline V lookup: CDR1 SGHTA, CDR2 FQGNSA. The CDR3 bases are TGTGCCAGCAGCTTCGGGTGGATCTCAGATACGCAGTATTTT. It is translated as CASSFGWISDTQYF.

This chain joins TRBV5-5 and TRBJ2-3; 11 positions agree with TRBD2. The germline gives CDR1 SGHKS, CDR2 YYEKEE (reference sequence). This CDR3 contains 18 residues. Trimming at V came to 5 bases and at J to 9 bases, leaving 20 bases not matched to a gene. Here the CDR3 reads CASRYPSLAGGPGGTQYF. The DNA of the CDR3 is TGTGCCAGCAGATACCCCTCTTTAGCGGGAGGGCCGGGGGGGACGCAGTATTTT.

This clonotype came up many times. CDR3 DNA sequence: TGTGCCAGCAGCCTACAAGCGGGAGGGCCTCGGAACGAGCAGTACTTC. Translation gives CASSLQAGGPRNEQYF. This chain uses TRBV7-3 with TRBJ2-7; 10 bases align to TRBD2. The CDR3 has 16 amino acids. Germline V gene data show CDR1 as SGHTA and CDR2 as FQGTGA. The junction had 12 bases not matched to a gene; V was cut back by 5 bases and J by 5 bases.

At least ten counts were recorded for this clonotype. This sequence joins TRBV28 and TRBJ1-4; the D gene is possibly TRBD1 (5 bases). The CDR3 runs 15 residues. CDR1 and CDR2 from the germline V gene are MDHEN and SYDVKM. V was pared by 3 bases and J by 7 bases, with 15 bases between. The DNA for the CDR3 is TGTGCCAGCAGTTTTACTACGGGGGTTGTTGAAAAACTGTTTTTT. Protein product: CASSFTTGVVEKLFF.

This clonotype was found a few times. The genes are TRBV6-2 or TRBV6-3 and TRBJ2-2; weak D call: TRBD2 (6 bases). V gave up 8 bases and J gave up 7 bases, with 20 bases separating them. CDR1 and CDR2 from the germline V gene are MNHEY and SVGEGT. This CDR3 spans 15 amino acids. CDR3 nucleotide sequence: TGTGCCAGCGACCCGGCCGGCGGGGTGAGCGGGGAGCTGTTTTTT. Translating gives CASDPAGGVSGELFF.

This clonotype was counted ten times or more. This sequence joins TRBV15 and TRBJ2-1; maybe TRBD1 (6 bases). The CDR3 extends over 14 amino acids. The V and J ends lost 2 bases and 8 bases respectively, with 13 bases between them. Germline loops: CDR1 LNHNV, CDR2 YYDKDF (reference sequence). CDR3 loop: CATSRPTDSDEQFF. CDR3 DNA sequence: TGTGCCACCAGCAGACCCACGGACAGCGATGAGCAGTTCTTC. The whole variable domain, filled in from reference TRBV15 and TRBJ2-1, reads DAMVIQNPRYQVTQFGKPVTLSCSQTLNHNVMYWYQQKSSQAPKLLFHYYDKDFNNEADTPDNFQSRRPNTSFCFLDIRSPGLGDTAMYLCATSRPTDSDEQFFGPGTRLTVL.